Listed below are T cell receptor beta chains from one sample, sequenced in a study of CD8+ T cells in alopecia areata. The assay was immunoSEQ multiplex PCR, and TCRdb's table has in-frame clones only and misses some. Among about 150,000 clones listed, about 89% were seen once. Sequences were derived from CD8+ T cells sorted from blood, sampled at week 0. The receptor set was obtained from a human donor with alopecia areata. CDR3s include the opening cysteine and the closing phenylalanine or tryptophan. D genes are given only for firm matches. Size is stated for part of the rows, as once, few or many counts, or as a class when the clone is expanded.

>TRBV4-1|14|.|.|TRBJ2-3
TGCGCCAGCAGCCAAGAAGCTAGCACAGATACGCAGTATTTT
CASSQEASTDTQYF
>TRBV7-2|14|.|TRBD1|TRBJ2-7
TGTGCCAGCAGCTTCCCGGGACAGAGCTACGAGCAGTACTTC
CASSFPGQSYEQYF
>TRBV18|15|once|.|TRBJ2-7
TGTGCCAGCTCACCACGGGACCATGCCCTGGAAGAGCAGTACTTC
CASSPRDHALEEQYF
>TRBV9|12|.|.|TRBJ2-7
TGTGCCAGCGGGGCGGAACCCTACGAGCAGTACTTC
CASGAEPYEQYF
>TRBV27|13|.|.|TRBJ2-1
TGTGCCAGCAGTTCGGACGGGAGCAATGAGCAGTTCTTC
CASSSDGSNEQFF
>TRBV6-5|14|.|TRBD2|TRBJ2-1
TGTGCCAGCAGTCCCTTAGCGGGGGGGGACGAGCAGTTCTTC
CASSPLAGGDEQFF
>TRBV29-1|16|.|TRBD2|TRBJ2-3
TGCAGCGTGCGACTAGCGGGAGGCCCAAGCACAGATACGCAGTATTTT
CSVRLAGGPSTDTQYF
>TRBV2|16|.|.|TRBJ1-2
TGTGCCAGCAGACAACTGGCGGCCACCGGCCCCTATGGCTACACCTTC
CASRQLAATGPYGYTF
>TRBV29-1|14|.|TRBD2|TRBJ2-3
TGCAGCGCGGACCTAGCGGCTGACACAGATACGCAGTATTTT
CSADLAADTDTQYF
>TRBV27|15|.|TRBD2|TRBJ2-1
TGTGCCAGCAGCCCTATAGCGGGACAATACAATGAGCAGTTCTTC
CASSPIAGQYNEQFF
>TRBV15|15|once|.|TRBJ2-2
TGTGCCACCAGCAGAGATCCCGGGAGAGGCGGGGAGCTGTTTTTT
CATSRDPGRGGELFF
>TRBV29-1|15|.|TRBD2|TRBJ2-7
TGCAGCGCCGGGACTAGTAATTTGGGGATCTACGAGCAGTACTTC
CSAGTSNLGIYEQYF
>TRBV11-2|14|few|TRBD2|TRBJ2-3
TGTGCCAGCAGCTCCCTAGCGGGGACAGATACGCAGTATTTT
CASSSLAGTDTQYF
>TRBV29-1|14|few|.|TRBJ2-7
TGCAGCGTTGAAGTGCCAGGGGCGACCTACGAGCAGTACTTC
CSVEVPGATYEQYF
>TRBV4-1|12|.|.|TRBJ2-5
TGCGCCAGCAGTCCCGAGGAAGAGACCCAGTACTTC
CASSPEEETQYF
>TRBV5-4|15|.|.|TRBJ1-1
TGTGCCAGCAGCTTGGATAGTGGAGCTCAGGCCGGGGCTTTCTTT
CASSLDSGAQAGAFF
>TRBV4-1|16|.|.|TRBJ1-5
TGCGCCAGCAGCCAAGATCAGTCAGGGGCGAATCAGCCCCAGCATTTT
CASSQDQSGANQPQHF
>TRBV7-3|17|.|.|TRBJ2-3
TGTGCCAGCAGCTCGCCCCGGGACGGAGCTAGCACAGATACGCAGTATTTT
CASSSPRDGASTDTQYF
>TRBV2|16|.|TRBD1|TRBJ2-1
TGTGCCAGCAGCCCCGGGACAGGCGCCAGCTACAATGAGCAGTTCTTC
CASSPGTGASYNEQFF
>TRBV19|16|.|.|TRBJ2-1
TGTGCCAGTAGCGGGAGGACAGGGAGATCCTACAATGAGCAGTTCTTC
CASSGRTGRSYNEQFF
>TRBV29-1|12|.|.|TRBJ2-2
TGCAGCGTGACCGCGAACACCGGGGAGCTGTTTTTT
CSVTANTGELFF
>TRBV29-1|15|.|.|TRBJ2-1
TGCAGCGTTGAAGTTCCTGGGGGCAGGGTTGATGAGCAGTTCTTC
CSVEVPGGRVDEQFF
>TRBV12-5|15|once|TRBD2|TRBJ2-3
TGTGCTAGTGGTTTGGTACGGGGGGGTCGGGATACGCAGTATTTT
CASGLVRGGRDTQYF
>TRBV5-4|14|.|.|TRBJ2-7
TGTGCCAGCAGCCCTCAGCAGCGTTCCTACGAGCAGTACTTC
CASSPQQRSYEQYF
>TRBV14|15|.|.|TRBJ1-4
TGTGCCAGCAGCCAACTGGGCGAATCTAATGAAAAACTGTTTTTT
CASSQLGESNEKLFF
>TRBV7-6|16|.|TRBD1|TRBJ1-2
TGTGCCAGCAGCTTAGTCGTAGGCCAGGGGGCTCATGGCTACACCTTC
CASSLVVGQGAHGYTF
>TRBV4-1|13|.|.|TRBJ2-7
TGCGCCAGCAGCCCGGGGAGCTCCTACGAGCAGTACTTC
CASSPGSSYEQYF
>TRBV7-2|15|.|TRBD2|TRBJ2-1
TGTGCCAGCAGCTTAGTAACGGGGGGCTACAATGAGCAGTTCTTC
CASSLVTGGYNEQFF
>TRBV2|13|.|TRBD1|TRBJ1-2
TGTGCCAGCCGGGACAGGGGAGACGATGGCTACACCTTC
CASRDRGDDGYTF
>TRBV14|13|.|.|TRBJ2-3
TGTGCCAGCAGCAAGGTGTCAGGAGGTACGCAGTATTTT
CASSKVSGGTQYF
>TRBV30|15|.|TRBD2|TRBJ2-1
TGTGCCTGGAGTTCCGGGACTAGTCTCTACAATGAGCAGTTCTTC
CAWSSGTSLYNEQFF
>TRBV7-9|13|.|.|TRBJ1-1
TGTGCCAGCAGCCTGCCGGGGAACACTGAAGCTTTCTTT
CASSLPGNTEAFF
>TRBV4-1|15|.|TRBD1|TRBJ2-7
TGCGCCAGCAGCCAAGTCTCCGGACAGGGCTACGAGCAGTACTTC
CASSQVSGQGYEQYF
>TRBV5-4|15|.|.|TRBJ2-5
TGTGCCAGCAGCTCCTGGGCAGGGATTTCAGAGACCCAGTACTTC
CASSSWAGISETQYF
>TRBV25-1|14|.|.|TRBJ2-5
TGTGCCAGCAGTGAATCGGGCGGTGGGGGGACCCAGTACTTC
CASSESGGGGTQYF
>TRBV7-9|14|.|TRBD1|TRBJ2-7
TGTGCCAGCAGCTATTGGGACAGCTCCTACGAGCAGTACTTC
CASSYWDSSYEQYF
>TRBV5-4|15|.|.|TRBJ2-4
TGTGCCAGCAGCTCCACGGTTGCAGGCAGGGACATTCAGTACTTC
CASSSTVAGRDIQYF
>TRBV27|15|.|TRBD1|TRBJ2-7
TGTGCCAGCAGATCCGGGACAGACTCTTCCTACGAGCAGTACTTC
CASRSGTDSSYEQYF
>TRBV9|15|few|.|TRBJ2-7
TGTGCCAGCAGCCCGCGACAGGAATTAACCTACGAGCAGTACTTC
CASSPRQELTYEQYF
>TRBV7-9|12|.|.|TRBJ2-2
TGTGCCAGCAGCTTAGGATCCGGGGAGCTGTTTTTT
CASSLGSGELFF
>TRBV7-9|15|.|TRBD2|TRBJ2-7
TGTGCCAGCAGCCCGGGACTAGCGGGGCCTCGCGAGCAGTACTTC
CASSPGLAGPREQYF
>TRBV6-1|15|.|.|TRBJ1-5
TGTGCCAGCAGTGAATTTATTTGGGGGCCGGGGGCCCAGCATTTT
CASSEFIWGPGAQHF
>TRBV10-2|15|.|TRBD2|TRBJ2-6
TGCGCCAGCATCGGGACTAGTAGTGGGGCCAACGTCCTGACTTTC
CASIGTSSGANVLTF
>TRBV7-9|14|.|TRBD1|TRBJ1-1
TGTGCCAGCAGCCGAGGACAGGGGAACACTGAAGCTTTCTTT
CASSRGQGNTEAFF
>TRBV6-1|16|.|.|TRBJ2-2
TGTGCCAGCAGTGAACCGGGTCTTAGACACACCGGGGAGCTGCTTTTT
CASSEPGLRHTGELLF
>TRBV7-9|15|.|TRBD1|TRBJ2-7
TGTGCCAGCAGCTCCACCGGGACAGGGAACTTCGAGCAGTACTTC
CASSSTGTGNFEQYF
>TRBV5-5|15|once|.|TRBJ2-7
TGTGCCAGCAGCTCCGAGACAGGCCGGACCTACGAGCAGTACTTC
CASSSETGRTYEQYF
>TRBV14|14|.|.|TRBJ2-7
TGTGCCAGCAGCCACTGGACAACATCCTACGAGCAGTACTTC
CASSHWTTSYEQYF
>TRBV19|13|.|.|TRBJ1-1
TGTGCCAGTAGTATATGGGGGGTTACTGAAGCTTTCTTT
CASSIWGVTEAFF
>TRBV7-9|15|.|TRBD2|TRBJ2-2
TGTGCCAGCAGCCACCGGACTAGCGGGATGAGGGAGCTGTTTTTT
CASSHRTSGMRELFF
>TRBV30|15|once|.|TRBJ1-5
TGTGCCTGGAGTCTCGAACGGAGCCCCAATCAGCCCCAGCATTTT
CAWSLERSPNQPQHF
>TRBV9|16|.|TRBD2|TRBJ2-1
TGTGCCAGCAGCCCCGACGCTAGCGGGAGGTACAATGAGCAGTTCTTC
CASSPDASGRYNEQFF
>TRBV10-3|13|.|TRBD1|TRBJ2-7
TGTGCCATCTGGGGACAGGGGGCGTACGAGCAGTACTTC
CAIWGQGAYEQYF
>TRBV27|14|.|.|TRBJ1-5
TGTGCCAGCAGCCCCGCAGGGGCTAATCAGCCCCAGCATTTT
CASSPAGANQPQHF
>TRBV19|14|.|.|TRBJ2-1
TGTGCCACTTCTTTCGGGGGTCCTTACAATGAGCAGTTCTTC
CATSFGGPYNEQFF